Here is one TCR beta chain with its context. This entry is derived from a study of shared clonotypes between healthy human individuals. The CDR3 is made up of 15 amino acids. The junction had 9 bases not matched to a gene; V was cut back by 4 bases and J by 9 bases. In germline, CDR1 is WNHNN, CDR2 SYGVQD (reference sequence). The authors ran the assay at deep level. The assay was immunoSEQ multiplex PCR, and TCRdb's table has in-frame clones only and misses some. This table holds some 1,100,000 clones, 70% to 80% found once. Study donors comprised healthy, HIV-negative adults devoid of recent acute infection or vaccination.

The sequence was obtained from a man aged 18 to 29 in good health. Some clones in this sample may be carry-over from other donors' samples. The chain uses TRBV10-1 and TRBJ2-1; 10 bases line up with TRBD2. Sequenced: memory CD4+ T cells from PBMCs. Indicated subset: CD45RA-negative fraction. CDR3 protein: CASSAPGTSVGEQFF. The CDR3 DNA follows: TGCGCCAGCAGTGCGCCCGGGACTAGCGTGGGTGAGCAGTTCTTC.